The next 7 T cell receptor beta chains were all read from a single sample in a study of cytomegalovirus exposure and HLA in healthy donors. PCR primers comprised 60 Vbeta and 13 Jbeta primers. Repertoires were generated with immunoSEQ multiplex PCR, while TCRdb's copy carries only in-frame clones and drops some. The sample carries about 130,000 clones, 75% recorded once. Material for sequencing was PBMCs. The receptors stem from a woman aged 45 to 65 in good health and CMV-seronegative.

The chain has TRBV4-2 and TRBJ2-3; the D is unclear. From germline, CDR1 is LGHNA and CDR2 YNFKEQ. The CDR3 extends over 15 amino acids. Deletions cut 6 bases from V and 1 base from J, with 14 bases between. DNA of the CDR3: TGTGCCAGCAGATTCGCAGAGGTGGGCACAGATACGCAGTATTTT. The encoded protein is CASRFAEVGTDTQYF.

Only a few counts were recorded for this clone. Different DNA sequences within this sample yield the same CDR3. The chain is built from TRBV30 and TRBJ2-3; D may be TRBD1 (6 bases). Trimming took off 5 bases at V and 2 bases at J, with 14 bases between the two ends. Germline V lookup: CDR1 GTSNPN, CDR2 SVGIG (reference sequence). The CDR3 loop spans 14 amino acids. In DNA form, the CDR3 reads TGTGCCTGGGACAGGCCACCCGACACAGATACGCAGTATTTT. It translates to CAWDRPPDTDTQYF. The full variable domain, with the rest looked up from reference TRBV30 and TRBJ2-3, is SQTIHQWPATLVQPVGSPLSLECTVEGTSNPNLYWYRQAAGRGLQLLFYSVGIGQISSEVPQNLSASRPQDRQFILSSKKLLLSDSGFYLCAWDRPPDTDTQYFGPGTRLTVL.

This clone appeared once. The gene calls are TRBV10-3 and TRBJ2-6; 9 nucleotides line up with TRBD1. V trimming: 4 bases; J trimming: 0 bases; junction bases outside the gene matches: 4. CDR1 is ENHRY, CDR2 SYGVKD, per germline. The CDR3 loop spans 17 amino acids. The DNA for the CDR3 is TGTGCCATCAGTGGCCGGGACAGGGACTCTGGGGCCAACGTCCTGACTTTC. Its protein is CAISGRDRDSGANVLTF.

CDR3 in DNA: TGTGCCAGCAGCTTATATAGCGGGAGTTTGGATACGCAGTATTTT. Translating gives CASSLYSGSLDTQYF. The chain uses TRBV11-3 and TRBJ2-3, with 9 bases identical to TRBD2. The V and J ends lost 2 bases and 6 bases, in that order; junction bases with no gene match: 6. The V gene's germline CDR1 is SGHNT and CDR2 YENEEA. The CDR3 totals 15 residues.

V and J are TRBV12-5 and TRBJ2-1; TRBD2 aligns across 7 bases. V shed 2 bases and J 10 bases; nucleotides not matched to a gene: 5. Germline V lookup: CDR1 LGHNT, CDR2 FRNRAP. CDR3 size: 13 residues. This CDR3 reads CASGLSGGGEQFF. The CDR3 coding sequence is TGTGCTAGTGGTTTGTCGGGAGGCGGAGAGCAGTTCTTC.

V and J are TRBV7-3 and TRBJ2-5, with 9 bases lining up with TRBD1. This CDR3 contains 15 residues. Germline V gene data show CDR1 as SGHTA and CDR2 as FQGTGA. The trim removed 5 bases at V and 4 bases at J, leaving 8 bases unmatched. In nucleotides, the CDR3 is TGTGCCAGCAGCCTGGGACAGGGCGGTCGAGAGACCCAGTACTTC. It translates to CASSLGQGGRETQYF.

The rearrangement uses TRBV20-1 and TRBJ2-1; a weak D match, TRBD1 (6 bases). V dropped 5 bases and J dropped 16 bases, with 15 bases sitting between them. Germline assignment: CDR1 DFQATT and CDR2 SNEGSKA (reference sequence). CDR3 length equals 10 residues. The DNA for the CDR3 is TGCAGTGCTTCCGGACAGCCCCACTTCTTC. Amino acids: CSASGQPHFF.